This TCR beta chain was identified during a study of T cell changes during pregnancy in multiple sclerosis. Germline loops: CDR1 SGHRS, CDR2 YFSETQ. This CDR3 has 14 residues. V shed 0 bases and J shed 2 bases, with 7 bases lying between them. Sequencing used immunoSEQ multiplex PCR; TCRdb keeps in-frame clones, though not all of them. The sample yields fewer than 140,000 clones, 85% to 95% seen once. The sample in question was peripheral blood, obtained after pregnancy. The chain couples TRBV5-1 to TRBJ2-3; D ambiguous. The sequence came from a female donor with multiple sclerosis, enrolled in a pregnancy study. The CDR3 coding sequence is TGCGCCAGCAGCTTGGGGAGCAACACAGATACGCAGTATTTT. Translated: CASSLGSNTDTQYF.